The 23 T cell receptor beta chains given below trace back to one sample, sequenced in a study of T-cell memory formation after mild COVID-19. TCRdb independently ran MiXCR on the 5' RACE reads; one entry per CDR3 protein. The sample lists hundreds of thousands of distinct CDR3 sequences, 20% to 25% occurring once. The sequencing input was PBMCs or a T cell subset sorted from them (not recorded which). All receptors come from an adult woman who had mild COVID-19 (a few samples of this study predate the infection). Cell type and time point are not known.

In its sample, this clonotype was seen a few times. The CDR3 sequence: CASRLTASTEAFF. The CDR3 bases are TGTGCCAGCAGACTTACAGCCTCCACTGAAGCTTTCTTT. The chain is built from TRBV7-3 and TRBJ1-1, with no clear D. The germline CDR1 and CDR2 sequences are SGHTA and FQGTGA. Deletions cut 6 bases from V and 4 bases from J, with 12 bases between. This CDR3 region has 13 residues.

This rearrangement joins TRBV7-9 to TRBJ1-1; D is perhaps TRBD1 (5 bases). Germline CDR1 and CDR2: SEHNR and FQNEAQ (reference sequence). The germline V and J ends were trimmed by 5 bases and 7 bases, with 17 bases remaining between them. This CDR3 is built from 14 residues. The CDR3 nucleotides are TGTGCCAGCAGCAACTCCAGGGATTTATTTGAAGCTTTCTTT. It specifies CASSNSRDLFEAFF.

This clonotype was recorded a few times. The chain links TRBV6-6 to TRBJ2-2; D is ambiguous. The CDR3 extends over 16 amino acids. Germline V gene sequence: CDR1 MNHNY, CDR2 SVGAGI (reference sequence). Trimming cost V 6 bases and J 0 bases, with 14 bases left between them. CDR3 DNA sequence: TGTGCCAGCAGCACCGTCCATGGGGCGAACACCGGGGAGCTGTTTTTT. It is translated as CASSTVHGANTGELFF.

This CDR3 is CASSPPLPTGSTDTQYF. DNA for the CDR3: TGTGCCAGCAGCCCACCCCTACCTACCGGTAGCACAGATACGCAGTATTTT. This chain connects TRBV7-9 to TRBJ2-3; D unresolved. Germline CDR1 and CDR2: SEHNR and FQNEAQ (reference sequence). This CDR3 spans 17 amino acids. With 5 bases removed from V and 0 bases from J, the gap between germline ends came to 18 bases.

This clonotype was seen only a few times. The J gene is TRBJ1-6, the V gene TRBV12-3 or TRBV12-4, with 9 bases fitting TRBD1. The ends lost 5 bases at V and 9 bases at J; junction bases unmatched: 8. This CDR3 region has 15 residues. The chain's CDR3 is CASSPWTGEGSPLHF. CDR3 in DNA: TGTGCCAGCAGTCCCTGGACAGGGGAAGGTTCACCCCTCCACTTT.

The chain joins TRBV7-3 to TRBJ2-1; D is unresolved. V was clipped by 6 bases and J by 4 bases, with 16 bases between them. The germline gives CDR1 SGHTA, CDR2 FQGTGA. This CDR3 has 15 residues. The CDR3 nucleotides are TGTGCCAGCAGTCGAAGTACGATGGGGTACAATGAGCAGTTCTTC. Residues: CASSRSTMGYNEQFF.

The table lists this clonotype with a few counts. The chain recombines TRBV5-1 with TRBJ2-2, with TRBD1 as a possible D gene (5 bases). CDR3 size: 17 residues. In germline, CDR1 is SGHRS, CDR2 YFSETQ. V lost 0 bases and J 6 bases, leaving 18 bases between the germline ends. This chain's CDR3 is CASSLEGPSSYPGELFF. The CDR3 DNA sequence: TGCGCCAGCAGCTTGGAGGGGCCGAGTTCTTACCCCGGGGAGCTGTTTTTT.

V and J are TRBV6-5 and TRBJ2-7; possible D gene TRBD1, 6 bases. Deletions cut 4 bases from V and 1 base from J, with 11 bases between. CDR3 length: 14 amino acids. Germline V gene data show CDR1 as MNHEY and CDR2 as SVGAGI. CDR3 protein: CASSSAQGSYEQYF. The CDR3 coding sequence is TGTGCCAGCAGTTCAGCACAGGGATCCTACGAGCAGTACTTC.

The sample holds many counts of this clonotype. The chain employs TRBV7-9 and TRBJ2-2; D uncertain. The CDR3 contains 15 residues. Trimming took off 7 bases at V and 0 bases at J, with 12 bases between the two ends. Germline loops: CDR1 SEHNR, CDR2 FQNEAQ (reference sequence). The CDR3 spells CASNPSAANTGELFF. CDR3 in DNA: TGTGCCAGCAACCCATCGGCAGCGAACACCGGGGAGCTGTTTTTT.

This chain joins TRBV10-3 and TRBJ1-5; weak D call: TRBD1 (6 bases). Trimming pared 6 bases from V and 4 bases from J, leaving 10 bases between. Germline V CDR1 and CDR2: ENHRY, SYGVKD. The CDR3 is made up of 13 amino acids. Written as DNA, the CDR3 is TGTGCCATCAGCGCCACAGGGAATCAGCCCCAGCATTTT. It encodes CAISATGNQPQHF.

The chain carries TRBV24-1 and TRBJ2-1; TRBD1 matches 12 bases. The J segment lost 0 bases and the V segment lost 2 bases, leaving 10 bases of the junction unmatched. This CDR3 contains 20 residues. CDR1 KGHDR and CDR2 SFDVKD come from the germline V gene. The CDR3 spells CATSDSPGTGGAGSYNEQFF. CDR3 DNA sequence: TGTGCCACCAGTGATTCTCCCGGGACAGGGGGCGCAGGCTCCTACAATGAGCAGTTCTTC.

There are a few counts of this clonotype. The V call is TRBV12-3 or TRBV12-4, the J call TRBJ2-2; D not certain. The CDR3 covers 13 residues. The germline V and J ends were trimmed by 3 bases and 3 bases, with 5 bases remaining between them. The CDR3 bases are TGTGCCAGCAGTTTCCCCTACACCGGGGAGCTGTTTTTT. Amino acids: CASSFPYTGELFF.

The chain is built from TRBV4-2 and TRBJ2-1, with 9 positions matching TRBD2. From germline, CDR1 is LGHNA and CDR2 YNFKEQ. The CDR3 totals 17 residues. V was pared by 0 bases and J by 2 bases, with 5 bases of the junction left unmatched. The CDR3 DNA sequence: TGTGCCAGCAGCCAAGATGGGGCGGGGGGGACCTACAATGAGCAGTTCTTC. This sequence encodes CASSQDGAGGTYNEQFF.

In its sample, this clonotype was seen a few times. This rearrangement joins TRBV4-3 to TRBJ2-2; the D is unclear. The CDR3 is 16 residues long. Germline CDR1 is LGHNA and CDR2 is YSLEER. V lost 4 bases and J 6 bases, leaving 18 bases between the germline ends. The CDR3 region is CASSRSVLVGAGELFF. The CDR3 nucleotides are TGCGCCAGCAGCCGGAGTGTGTTGGTCGGTGCCGGGGAGCTGTTTTTT.

The CDR3 region is CASSSTGLAYRGTDTQYF. CDR3 in DNA: TGTGCCAGCAGCTCCACGGGACTAGCTTACCGAGGCACAGATACGCAGTATTTT. The chain links TRBV7-2 to TRBJ2-3, with 9 bases aligning to TRBD2. Germline trimming cut 4 bases from V and 1 base from J; bases unmatched to any gene: 12. The CDR3 has 18 residues. Germline assignment: CDR1 SGHTA and CDR2 FQGNSA.

The chain carries TRBV7-9 and TRBJ2-1, with D perhaps matching TRBD1 (5 bases). Germline CDR1 is SEHNR and CDR2 is FQNEAQ (reference sequence). V shed 7 bases and J shed 0 bases, with 22 bases lying between them. This CDR3 comprises 18 residues. The CDR3 coding sequence is TGTGCCAGCAATTTTCCGGTAGGGGTTGCGCCCTCCTACAATGAGCAGTTCTTC. Translating it yields CASNFPVGVAPSYNEQFF.

The V and J genes are TRBV15 and TRBJ2-6; 7 bases line up with TRBD1. Trimming cost V 1 base and J 2 bases; bases outside gene matches: 14. Germline V CDR1 and CDR2: LNHNV, YYDKDF (reference sequence). The CDR3 spans 20 residues. Written as DNA, the CDR3 is TGTGCCACCAGCAGAGGACAGGGATTGGAATTAATGGCTGGGGCCAACGTCCTGACTTTC. Its translation is CATSRGQGLELMAGANVLTF.

This clonotype was observed a few times. The chain uses TRBV19 and TRBJ2-3; 9 bases line up with TRBD2. Germline V gene sequence: CDR1 LNHDA, CDR2 SQIVND (reference sequence). Germline trimming cut 5 bases from V and 2 bases from J; bases unmatched to any gene: 8. CDR3 length: 16 residues. The DNA for the CDR3 is TGTGCCAGTAGTGCGCGGGGGGGGTTCGCCACAGATACGCAGTATTTT. This encodes CASSARGGFATDTQYF.

This clonotype has a count of ten or more. The chain links TRBV15 to TRBJ2-5; D unresolved. V was shortened by 0 bases and J by 5 bases, with 7 bases between the two germline ends. The CDR3 loop spans 13 amino acids. Germline CDR1 LNHNV, CDR2 YYDKDF (reference sequence). CDR3 protein: CATSRDLEETQYF. CDR3 DNA sequence: TGTGCCACCAGCAGAGATTTGGAGGAGACCCAGTACTTC.

The chain uses TRBV14 and TRBJ2-7; perhaps D is TRBD1 or TRBD2 (7 bases each). This CDR3 spans 16 amino acids. Trimming shortened V by 4 bases and J by 3 bases, and 19 bases separated the two germline ends. In germline, CDR1 is SGHDN, CDR2 FVKESK. The CDR3 region has the DNA TGTGCCAGCAGCCCCCGACAGGGACTAATGAACTACGAGCAGTACTTC. Encoded protein: CASSPRQGLMNYEQYF. The whole variable domain, filled in from reference TRBV14 and TRBJ2-7, reads EAGVTQFPSHSVIEKGQTVTLRCDPISGHDNLYWYRRVMGKEIKFLLHFVKESKQDESGMPNNRFLAERTGGTYSTLKVQPAELEDSGVYFCASSPRQGLMNYEQYFGPGTRLTVT.

The chain is built from TRBV19 and TRBJ2-4, with unresolved D. V lost 3 bases, J lost 5 bases, and 11 bases lay in between. This CDR3 region has 14 residues. Germline CDR1 and CDR2: LNHDA and SQIVND (reference sequence). The CDR3 reads CASSISASENIQYF. In DNA, the CDR3 is TGTGCCAGTAGTATTTCAGCGTCTGAAAACATTCAGTACTTC.

The gene calls are TRBV24-1 and TRBJ1-3; D gene unclear. Germline assignment: CDR1 KGHDR and CDR2 SFDVKD. V dropped 5 bases and J dropped 8 bases, with 12 bases sitting between them. CDR3 length: 13 amino acids. The CDR3 region is CATSGQVGDTIYF. As DNA, the CDR3 is TGTGCCACCAGTGGGCAGGTTGGTGACACCATATATTTT.

This clonotype was found a few times. The rearrangement links TRBV29-1 to TRBJ1-4; 9 bases fit TRBD1. Germline V gene data show CDR1 as SQVTM and CDR2 as ANQGSEA. V lost 7 bases and J lost 7; bases outside the gene matches: 10. This CDR3 contains 14 residues. The CDR3 DNA sequence: TGCAGCGCCCGGGGAGGGACAGGGCTTGAAAAACTGTTTTTT. Translating gives CSARGGTGLEKLFF.